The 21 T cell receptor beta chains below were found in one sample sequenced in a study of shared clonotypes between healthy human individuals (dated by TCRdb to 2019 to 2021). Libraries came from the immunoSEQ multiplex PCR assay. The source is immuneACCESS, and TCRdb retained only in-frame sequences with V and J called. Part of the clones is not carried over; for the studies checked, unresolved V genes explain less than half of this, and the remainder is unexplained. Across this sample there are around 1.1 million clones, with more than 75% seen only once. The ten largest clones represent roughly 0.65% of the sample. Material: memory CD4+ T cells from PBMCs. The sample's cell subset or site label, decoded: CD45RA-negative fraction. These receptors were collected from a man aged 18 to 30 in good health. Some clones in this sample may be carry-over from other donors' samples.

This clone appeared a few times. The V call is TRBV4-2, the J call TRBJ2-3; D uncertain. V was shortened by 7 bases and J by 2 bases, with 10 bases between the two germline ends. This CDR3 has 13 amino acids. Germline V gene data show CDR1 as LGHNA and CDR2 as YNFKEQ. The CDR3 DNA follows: TGTGCCAGCAACCAGTTTAACACAGATACGCAGTATTTT. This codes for CASNQFNTDTQYF.

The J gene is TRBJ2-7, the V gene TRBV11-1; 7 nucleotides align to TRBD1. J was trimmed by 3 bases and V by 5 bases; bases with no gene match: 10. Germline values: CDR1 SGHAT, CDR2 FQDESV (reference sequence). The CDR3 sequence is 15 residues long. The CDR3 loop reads CASSHLGQADYEQYF. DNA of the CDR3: TGTGCCAGCAGCCATTTAGGACAGGCGGACTACGAGCAGTACTTC.

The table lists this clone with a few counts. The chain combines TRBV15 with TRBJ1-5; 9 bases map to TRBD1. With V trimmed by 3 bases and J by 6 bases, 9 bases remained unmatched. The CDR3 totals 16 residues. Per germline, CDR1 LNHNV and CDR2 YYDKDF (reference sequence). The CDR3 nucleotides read TGTGCCACCAGCAGCCTAAAGAACAGGGGGCCTCAGCCCCAGCATTTT. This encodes CATSSLKNRGPQPQHF.

CDR3 DNA: TGTGCCAGCAGCTCAGACAGAAGCAATCAGCCCCAGCATTTT. Its translation is CASSSDRSNQPQHF. V and J are TRBV11-1 and TRBJ1-5, with D perhaps matching TRBD1 (5 bases). CDR1 is SGHAT, CDR2 FQDESV, per germline (reference sequence). V was cut by 4 bases and J by 1 base, with 8 bases left in between. CDR3 length: 14 residues.

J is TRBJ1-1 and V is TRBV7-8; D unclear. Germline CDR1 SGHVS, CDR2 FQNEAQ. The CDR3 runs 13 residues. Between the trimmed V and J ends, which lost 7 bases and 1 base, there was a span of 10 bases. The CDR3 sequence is CASTFRGNTEAFF. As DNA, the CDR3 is TGTGCCAGCACCTTTCGAGGGAACACTGAAGCTTTCTTT. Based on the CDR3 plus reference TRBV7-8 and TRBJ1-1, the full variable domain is GAGVSQSPRYKVAKRGQDVALRCDPISGHVSLFWYQQALGQGPEFLTYFQNEAQLDKSGLPSDRFFAERPEGSVSTLKIQRTQQEDSAVYLCASTFRGNTEAFFGQGTRLTVV.

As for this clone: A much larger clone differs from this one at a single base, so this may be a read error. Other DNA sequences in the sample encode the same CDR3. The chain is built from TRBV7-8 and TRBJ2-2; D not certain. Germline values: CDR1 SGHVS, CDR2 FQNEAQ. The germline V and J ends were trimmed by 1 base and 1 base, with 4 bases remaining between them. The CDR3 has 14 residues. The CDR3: CASSLEQNTGELFF. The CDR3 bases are TGTGCCAGCAGCTTAGAACAGAACACCGGGGAGCTGTTTTTT. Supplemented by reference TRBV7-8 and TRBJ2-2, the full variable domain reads GAGVSQSPRYKVAKRGQDVALRCDPISGHVSLFWYQQALGQGPEFLTYFQNEAQLDKSGLPSDRFFAERPEGSVSTLKIQRTQQEDSAVYLCASSLEQNTGELFFGEGSRLTVL.

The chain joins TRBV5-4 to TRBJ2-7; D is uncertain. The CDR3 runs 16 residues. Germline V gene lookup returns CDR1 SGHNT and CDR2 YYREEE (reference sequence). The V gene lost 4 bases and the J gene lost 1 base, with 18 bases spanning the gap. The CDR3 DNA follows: TGTGCCAGCAGCCGTGTTGGATTCACCAAATCCTACGAGCAGTACTTC. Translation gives CASSRVGFTKSYEQYF. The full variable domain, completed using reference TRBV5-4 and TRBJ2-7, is ETGVTQSPTHLIKTRGQQVTLRCSSQSGHNTVSWYQQALGQGPQFIFQYYREEENGRGNFPPRFSGLQFPNYSSELNVNALELDDSALYLCASSRVGFTKSYEQYFGPGTRLTVT.

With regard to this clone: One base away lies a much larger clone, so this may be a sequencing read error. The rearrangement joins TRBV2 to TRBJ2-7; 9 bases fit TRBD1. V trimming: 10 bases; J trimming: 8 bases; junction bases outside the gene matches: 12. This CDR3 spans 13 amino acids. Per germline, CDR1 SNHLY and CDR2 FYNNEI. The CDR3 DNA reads TGTGCCACCGCCCCGACAGGGGGTTACAAGCAGTACTTC. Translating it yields CATAPTGGYKQYF. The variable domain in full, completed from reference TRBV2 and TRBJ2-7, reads EPEVTQTPSHQVTQMGQEVILRCVPISNHLYFYWYRQILGQKVEFLVSFYNNEISEKSEIFDDQFSVERPDGSNFTLKIRSTKLEDSAMYFCATAPTGGYKQYFGPGTRLTVT.

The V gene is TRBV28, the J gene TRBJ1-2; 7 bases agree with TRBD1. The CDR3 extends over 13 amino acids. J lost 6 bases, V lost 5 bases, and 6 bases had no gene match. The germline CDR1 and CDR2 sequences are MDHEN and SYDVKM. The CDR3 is CASSVAGGDGYTF. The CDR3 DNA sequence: TGTGCCAGCAGTGTAGCAGGGGGGGATGGCTACACCTTC.

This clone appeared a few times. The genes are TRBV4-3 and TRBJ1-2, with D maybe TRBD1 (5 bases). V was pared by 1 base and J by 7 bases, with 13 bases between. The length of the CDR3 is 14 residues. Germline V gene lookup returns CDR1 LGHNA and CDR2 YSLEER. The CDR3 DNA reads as TGCGCCAGCAGCCAAGGCTTGAGGGGAGTTGGCTACACCTTC. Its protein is CASSQGLRGVGYTF.

Written as DNA, the CDR3 is TGTGCCAGCAGTGACCTCGGACGGGTGGGAAACAATGAGCAGTTCTTC. This gives the protein CASSDLGRVGNNEQFF. V is TRBV2 and J is TRBJ2-1; D remains unclear. Germline CDR1 reads SNHLY; CDR2 reads FYNNEI. The CDR3 totals 16 residues. The ends were cut back, 3 bases at V and 5 bases at J, with 17 bases in the middle.

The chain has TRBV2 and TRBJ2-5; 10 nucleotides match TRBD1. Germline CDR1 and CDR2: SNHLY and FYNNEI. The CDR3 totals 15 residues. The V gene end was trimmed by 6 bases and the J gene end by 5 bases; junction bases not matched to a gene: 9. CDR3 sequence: CASSDRGQMVETQYF. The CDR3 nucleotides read TGTGCCAGCAGCGACAGGGGGCAAATGGTGGAGACCCAGTACTTC.

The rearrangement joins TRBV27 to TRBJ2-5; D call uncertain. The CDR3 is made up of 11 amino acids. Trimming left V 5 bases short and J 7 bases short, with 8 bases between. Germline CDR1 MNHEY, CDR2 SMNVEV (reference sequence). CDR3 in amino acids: CASSLFGTQYF. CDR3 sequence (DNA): TGTGCCAGCAGTCTCTTTGGGACCCAGTACTTC.

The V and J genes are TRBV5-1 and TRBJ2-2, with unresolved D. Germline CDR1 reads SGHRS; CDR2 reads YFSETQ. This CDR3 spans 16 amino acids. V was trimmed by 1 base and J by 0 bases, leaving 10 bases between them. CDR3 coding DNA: TGCGCCAGCAGCTTGACTCCCGGACCGAACACCGGGGAGCTGTTTTTT. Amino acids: CASSLTPGPNTGELFF.

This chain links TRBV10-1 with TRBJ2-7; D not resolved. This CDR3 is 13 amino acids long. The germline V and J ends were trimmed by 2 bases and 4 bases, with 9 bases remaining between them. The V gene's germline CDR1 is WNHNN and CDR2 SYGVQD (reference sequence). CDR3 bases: TGCGCCAGCAGTGAGACCTTGGGTTACGAGCAGTACTTC. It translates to CASSETLGYEQYF.

As DNA, the CDR3 is TGCGCCAGCAGCCCCGGGACTTCCTACGAGCAGTACTTC. Translation: CASSPGTSYEQYF. The chain combines TRBV10-1 with TRBJ2-7; maybe TRBD2 (6 bases). The CDR3 totals 13 residues. Germline loops: CDR1 WNHNN, CDR2 SYGVQD (reference sequence). Trimming took 6 bases from V and 1 from J, leaving 10 bases between them.

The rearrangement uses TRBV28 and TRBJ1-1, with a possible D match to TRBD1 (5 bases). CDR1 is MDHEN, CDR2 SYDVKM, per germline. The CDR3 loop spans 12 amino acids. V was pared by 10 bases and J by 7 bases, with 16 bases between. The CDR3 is CATNDQGVEAFF. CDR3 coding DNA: TGTGCCACCAATGATCAAGGGGTTGAAGCTTTCTTT. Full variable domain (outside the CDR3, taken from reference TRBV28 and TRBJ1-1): DVKVTQSSRYLVKRTGEKVFLECVQDMDHENMFWYRQDPGLGLRLIYFSYDVKMKEKGDIPEGYSVSREKKERFSLILESASTNQTSMYLCATNDQGVEAFFGQGTRLTVV.

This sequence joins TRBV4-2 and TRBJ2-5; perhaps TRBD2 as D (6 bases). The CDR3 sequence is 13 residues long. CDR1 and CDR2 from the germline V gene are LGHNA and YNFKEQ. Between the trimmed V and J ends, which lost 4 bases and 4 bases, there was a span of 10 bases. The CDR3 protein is CASSPVEGETQYF. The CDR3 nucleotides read TGTGCCAGCAGCCCGGTGGAGGGAGAGACCCAGTACTTC.

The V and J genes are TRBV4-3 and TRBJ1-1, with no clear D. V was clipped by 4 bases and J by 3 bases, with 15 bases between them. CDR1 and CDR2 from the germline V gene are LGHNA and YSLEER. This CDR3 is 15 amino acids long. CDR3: CASSPQPRMDTEAFF. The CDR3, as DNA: TGCGCCAGCAGCCCACAGCCTCGTATGGACACTGAAGCTTTCTTT.

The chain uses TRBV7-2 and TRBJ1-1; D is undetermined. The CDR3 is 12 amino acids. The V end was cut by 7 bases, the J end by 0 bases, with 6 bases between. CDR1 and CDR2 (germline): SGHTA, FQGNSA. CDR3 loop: CASTYLNTEAFF. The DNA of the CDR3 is TGTGCCAGCACATACCTGAACACTGAAGCTTTCTTT.

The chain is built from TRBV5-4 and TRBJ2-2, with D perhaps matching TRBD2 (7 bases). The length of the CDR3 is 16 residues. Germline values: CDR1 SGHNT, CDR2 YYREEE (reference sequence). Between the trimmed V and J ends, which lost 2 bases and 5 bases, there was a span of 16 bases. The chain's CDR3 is CASSLGGGPTTGELFF. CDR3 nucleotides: TGTGCCAGCAGCTTAGGGGGAGGGCCAACGACCGGGGAGCTGTTTTTT.